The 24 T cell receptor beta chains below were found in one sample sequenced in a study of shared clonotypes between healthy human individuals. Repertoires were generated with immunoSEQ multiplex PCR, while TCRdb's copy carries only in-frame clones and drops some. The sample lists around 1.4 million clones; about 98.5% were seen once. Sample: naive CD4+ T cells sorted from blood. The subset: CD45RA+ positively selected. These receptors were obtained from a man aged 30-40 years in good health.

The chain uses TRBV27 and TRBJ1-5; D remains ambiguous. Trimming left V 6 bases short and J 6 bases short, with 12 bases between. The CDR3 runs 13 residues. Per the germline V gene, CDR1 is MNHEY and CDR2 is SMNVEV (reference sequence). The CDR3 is CASSTVSGQPQHF. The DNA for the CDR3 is TGTGCCAGCAGCACAGTTTCGGGTCAGCCCCAGCATTTT.

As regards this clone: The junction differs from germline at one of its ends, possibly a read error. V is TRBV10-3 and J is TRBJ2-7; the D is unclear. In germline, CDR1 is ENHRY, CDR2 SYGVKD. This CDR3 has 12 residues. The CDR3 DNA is TGTGCCATCAGTGAGGATGAGAACAGTTCTAGCTTC. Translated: CAISEDENSSSF.

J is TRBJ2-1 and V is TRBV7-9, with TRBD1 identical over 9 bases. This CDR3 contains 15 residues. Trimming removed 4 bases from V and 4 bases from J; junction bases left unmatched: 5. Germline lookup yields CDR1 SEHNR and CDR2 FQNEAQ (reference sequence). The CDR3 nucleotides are TGTGCCAGCAGCTCGGACAGGGGAGAATACAATGAGCAGTTCTTC. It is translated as CASSSDRGEYNEQFF.

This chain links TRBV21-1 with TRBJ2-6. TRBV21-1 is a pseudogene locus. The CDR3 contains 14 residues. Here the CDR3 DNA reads TGTGCCAGCAGACCACCCTCTGGGGCCAACGTCCTGACTTTC. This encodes CASRPPSGANVLTF.

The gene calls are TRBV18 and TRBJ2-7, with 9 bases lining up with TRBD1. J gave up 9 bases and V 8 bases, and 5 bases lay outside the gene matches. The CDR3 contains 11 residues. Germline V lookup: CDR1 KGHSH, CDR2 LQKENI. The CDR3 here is CASAGTGLQYF. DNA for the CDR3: TGTGCCAGCGCCGGGACAGGGCTGCAGTACTTC.

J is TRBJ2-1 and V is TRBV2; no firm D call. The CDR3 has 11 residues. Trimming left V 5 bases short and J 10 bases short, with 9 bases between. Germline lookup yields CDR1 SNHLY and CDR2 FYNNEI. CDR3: CASSPEREQFF. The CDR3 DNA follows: TGTGCCAGCAGTCCGGAGAGGGAGCAGTTCTTC.

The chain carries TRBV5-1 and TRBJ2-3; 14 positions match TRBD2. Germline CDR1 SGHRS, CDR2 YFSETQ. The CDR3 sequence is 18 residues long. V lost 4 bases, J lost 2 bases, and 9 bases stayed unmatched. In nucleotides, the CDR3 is TGCGCCAGCAGCGTGACTAGCGGGAGGGCTGGTCTCACAGATACGCAGTATTTT. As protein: CASSVTSGRAGLTDTQYF.

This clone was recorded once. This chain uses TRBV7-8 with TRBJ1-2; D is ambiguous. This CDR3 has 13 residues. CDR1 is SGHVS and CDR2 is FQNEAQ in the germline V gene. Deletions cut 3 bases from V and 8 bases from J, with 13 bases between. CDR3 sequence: CASSLGSPGGYTF. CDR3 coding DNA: TGTGCCAGCAGCTTGGGCTCACCCGGGGGCTACACCTTC.

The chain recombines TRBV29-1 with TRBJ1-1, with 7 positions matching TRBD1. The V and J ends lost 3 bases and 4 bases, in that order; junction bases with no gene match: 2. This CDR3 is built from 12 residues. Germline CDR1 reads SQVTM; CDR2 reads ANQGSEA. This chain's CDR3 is CSVEDRSTEAFF. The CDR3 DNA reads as TGCAGCGTTGAGGACAGGAGCACTGAAGCTTTCTTT.

The CDR3 region is CASSPGQEATNEKLFF. In nucleotides, the CDR3 is TGTGCCAGCAGCCCAGGACAGGAAGCAACTAATGAAAAACTGTTTTTT. The chain joins TRBV5-6 to TRBJ1-4; TRBD1 aligns across 7 bases. This CDR3 is 16 amino acids long. V was clipped by 4 bases and J by 0 bases; unmatched bases: 6. Per germline, CDR1 SGHDT and CDR2 YYEEEE.

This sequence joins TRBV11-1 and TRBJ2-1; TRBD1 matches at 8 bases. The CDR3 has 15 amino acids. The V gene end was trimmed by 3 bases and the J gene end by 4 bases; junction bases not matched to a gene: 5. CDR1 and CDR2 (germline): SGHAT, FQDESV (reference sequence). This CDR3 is CASSFRQGMYNEQFF. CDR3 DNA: TGTGCCAGCAGCTTCCGACAGGGGATGTACAATGAGCAGTTCTTC.

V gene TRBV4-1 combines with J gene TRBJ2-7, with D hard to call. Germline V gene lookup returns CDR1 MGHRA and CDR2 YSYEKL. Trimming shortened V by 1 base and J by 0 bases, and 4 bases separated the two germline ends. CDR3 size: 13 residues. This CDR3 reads CASSQANSYEQYF. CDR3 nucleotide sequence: TGCGCCAGCAGCCAAGCCAACTCCTACGAGCAGTACTTC.

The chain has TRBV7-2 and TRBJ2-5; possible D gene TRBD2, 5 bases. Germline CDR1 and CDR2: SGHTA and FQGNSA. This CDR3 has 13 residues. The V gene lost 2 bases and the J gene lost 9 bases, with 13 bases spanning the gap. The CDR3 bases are TGTGCCAGCAGCTTATTAATGCGAGCGGCCCAGTACTTC. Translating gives CASSLLMRAAQYF.

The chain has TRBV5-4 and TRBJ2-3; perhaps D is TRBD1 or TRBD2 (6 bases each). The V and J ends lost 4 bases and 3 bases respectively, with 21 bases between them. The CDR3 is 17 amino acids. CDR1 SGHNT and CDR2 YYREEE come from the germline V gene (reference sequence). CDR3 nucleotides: TGTGCCAGCAGCCCCATGGGGGGCGGTCGAAATACAGATACGCAGTATTTT. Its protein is CASSPMGGGRNTDTQYF.

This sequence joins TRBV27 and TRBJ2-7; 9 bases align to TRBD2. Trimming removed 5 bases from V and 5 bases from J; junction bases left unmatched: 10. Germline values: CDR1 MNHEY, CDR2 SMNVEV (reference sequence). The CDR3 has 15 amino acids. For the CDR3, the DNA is TGTGCCAGCAGTACCAGGGGCGCGGGGGGGAACGAGCAGTACTTC. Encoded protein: CASSTRGAGGNEQYF.

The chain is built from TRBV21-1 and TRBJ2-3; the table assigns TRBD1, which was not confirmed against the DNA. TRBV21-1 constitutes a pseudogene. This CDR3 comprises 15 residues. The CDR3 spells CARVDRQGAGDTQYF. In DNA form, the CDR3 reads TGTGCCAGAGTAGACCGGCAGGGGGCAGGAGATACGCAGTATTTT.

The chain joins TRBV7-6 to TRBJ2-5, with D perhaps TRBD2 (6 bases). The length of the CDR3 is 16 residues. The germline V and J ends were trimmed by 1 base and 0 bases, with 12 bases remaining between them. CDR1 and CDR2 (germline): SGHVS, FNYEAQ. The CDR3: CASSLGAAGYQETQYF. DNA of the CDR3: TGTGCCAGCAGCTTAGGGGCGGCGGGGTACCAAGAGACCCAGTACTTC.

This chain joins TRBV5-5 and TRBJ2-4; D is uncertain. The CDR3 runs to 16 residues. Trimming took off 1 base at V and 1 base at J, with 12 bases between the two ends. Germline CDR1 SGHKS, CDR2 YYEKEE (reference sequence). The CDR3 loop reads CASSLSAGRAKNIQYF. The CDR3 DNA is TGTGCCAGCAGCTTGTCGGCCGGTAGGGCCAAAAACATTCAGTACTTC.

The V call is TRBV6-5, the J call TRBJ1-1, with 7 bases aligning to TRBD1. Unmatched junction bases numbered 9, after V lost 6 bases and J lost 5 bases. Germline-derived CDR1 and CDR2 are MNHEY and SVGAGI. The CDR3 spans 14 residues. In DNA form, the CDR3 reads TGTGCCAGCAGAAACCCAGGGGGGATTACTGAAGCTTTCTTT. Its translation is CASRNPGGITEAFF.

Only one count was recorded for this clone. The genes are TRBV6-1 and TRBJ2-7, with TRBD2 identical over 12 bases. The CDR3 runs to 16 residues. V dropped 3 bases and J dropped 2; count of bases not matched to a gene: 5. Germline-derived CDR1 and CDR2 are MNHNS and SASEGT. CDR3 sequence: CASSDLSSGRAYEQYF. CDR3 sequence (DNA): TGTGCCAGCAGTGATTTATCTAGCGGGAGGGCCTACGAGCAGTACTTC.

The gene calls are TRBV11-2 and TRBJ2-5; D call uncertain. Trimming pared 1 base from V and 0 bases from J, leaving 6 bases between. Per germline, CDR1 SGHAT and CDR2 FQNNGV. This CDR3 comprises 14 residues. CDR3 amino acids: CASSLGSDQETQYF. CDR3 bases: TGTGCCAGCAGCTTAGGAAGCGACCAAGAGACCCAGTACTTC. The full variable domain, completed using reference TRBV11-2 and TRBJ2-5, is EAGVAQSPRYKIIEKRQSVAFWCNPISGHATLYWYQQILGQGPKLLIQFQNNGVVDDSQLPKDRFSAERLKGVDSTLKIQPAKLEDSAVYLCASSLGSDQETQYFGPGTRLLVL.

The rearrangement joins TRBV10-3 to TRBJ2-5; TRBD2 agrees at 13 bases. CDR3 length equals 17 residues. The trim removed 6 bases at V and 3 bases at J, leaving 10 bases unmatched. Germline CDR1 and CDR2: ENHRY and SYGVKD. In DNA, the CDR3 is TGTGCCATCAGCGCCCCACTAGCGGGAGGGCCCGAAGAGACCCAGTACTTC. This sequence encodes CAISAPLAGGPEETQYF.

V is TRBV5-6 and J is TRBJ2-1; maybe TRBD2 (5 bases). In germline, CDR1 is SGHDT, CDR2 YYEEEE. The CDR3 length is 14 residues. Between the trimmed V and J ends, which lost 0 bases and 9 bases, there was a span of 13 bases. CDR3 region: CASSLDGGTGEQFF. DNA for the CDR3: TGTGCCAGCAGCTTGGACGGAGGAACGGGTGAGCAGTTCTTC. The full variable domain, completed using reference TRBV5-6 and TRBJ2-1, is DAGVTQSPTHLIKTRGQQVTLRCSPKSGHDTVSWYQQALGQGPQFIFQYYEEEERQRGNFPDRFSGHQFPNYSSELNVNALLLGDSALYLCASSLDGGTGEQFFGPGTRLTVL.

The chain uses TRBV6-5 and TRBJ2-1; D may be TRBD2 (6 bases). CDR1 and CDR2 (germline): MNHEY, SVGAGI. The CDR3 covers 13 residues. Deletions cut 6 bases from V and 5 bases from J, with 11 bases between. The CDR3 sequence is CASRGTGNNEQFF. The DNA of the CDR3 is TGTGCCAGCAGGGGGACTGGTAACAATGAGCAGTTCTTC.